These 9 T cell receptor beta chains originate from one sample sequenced in a study of human T cells and chemical hapten exposure. Using its own MiXCR run on the RACE reads, TCRdb lists one record per CDR3 protein. Of 370,000 or so distinct CDR3 sequences in the sample, 4.8% were seen once. Described time point: patch test 1, 2 weeks after DPC sensitization. As for treatment: therapeutic diphenylcyclopropenone sensitization with weekly scalp DPC. The specimen comprised whole blood, sampled in connection with sensitization to the hapten diphenylcyclopropenone (DPC). These receptor sequences come from a woman in her fifties or sixties with alopecia areata. Some clones in this sample may be carry-over from other donors' samples.

The sample holds many counts of this clonotype. V usage is TRBV30 and J usage is TRBJ2-3; 10 bases are a match to TRBD2. The CDR3 runs 16 residues. Unmatched junction bases numbered 7, after V lost 2 bases and J lost 2 bases. Germline CDR1 reads GTSNPN; CDR2 reads SVGIG (reference sequence). CDR3 bases: TGTGCCTGGAGTTATGGACTAGCGGACACCACAGATACGCAGTATTTT. Protein product: CAWSYGLADTTDTQYF.

Ten or more counts support this clonotype. The V call is TRBV5-1, the J call TRBJ1-4; D uncertain. The V end lost 1 base, the J end lost 3 bases, and 4 bases lay between the germline ends. The germline gives CDR1 SGHRS, CDR2 YFSETQ. The CDR3 is 13 residues long. The CDR3 loop is CASSLSPNEKLFF. In nucleotides, the CDR3 is TGCGCCAGCAGCTTGTCTCCTAATGAAAAACTGTTTTTT.

This clonotype has a count of ten or more. The V call is TRBV5-5, the J call TRBJ2-3; 11 positions agree with TRBD1. This CDR3 has 13 residues. The junction had 4 bases not matched to a gene; V was cut back by 10 bases and J by 3 bases. The germline gives CDR1 SGHKS, CDR2 YYEKEE (reference sequence). This CDR3 is CACGTGGTDTQYF. In DNA, the CDR3 is TGTGCCTGCGGGACAGGGGGGACAGATACGCAGTATTTT.

The table lists this clonotype with a few counts. This chain links TRBV7-9 with TRBJ2-3; 7 bases are shared with TRBD2. There are 15 residues in the CDR3. CDR1 SEHNR and CDR2 FQNEAQ come from the germline V gene (reference sequence). V was clipped by 5 bases and J by 2 bases; unmatched bases: 7. The CDR3 sequence is CASSPTGLPTDTQYF. The CDR3 DNA sequence: TGTGCCAGCAGCCCTACGGGACTACCCACAGATACGCAGTATTTT.

This clonotype has at least ten counts. This rearrangement joins TRBV20-1 to TRBJ2-3; D is perhaps TRBD1 (5 bases). Germline CDR1 DFQATT, CDR2 SNEGSKA (reference sequence). CDR3 length equals 14 residues. Deletions cut 0 bases from V and 0 bases from J, with 7 bases between. The CDR3 bases are TGCAGTGCTAGAGAGTGGGGCAGCACAGATACGCAGTATTTT. Its protein is CSAREWGSTDTQYF.

V usage is TRBV4-1 and J usage is TRBJ2-7; 7 bases line up with TRBD1. The CDR3 has 16 residues. The germline V gene has CDR1 MGHRA and CDR2 YSYEKL. V lost 0 bases to trimming and J lost 5 bases; unmatched junction nucleotides: 10. The CDR3 region is CASSQESDRVYDEQYF. The CDR3 DNA follows: TGCGCCAGCAGCCAAGAGTCAGACAGGGTCTACGACGAGCAGTACTTC.

This clonotype was detected many times. This sequence joins TRBV6-5 and TRBJ2-5; 9 bases are a match to TRBD2. The CDR3 contains 14 residues. CDR1 and CDR2 (germline): MNHEY, SVGAGI. V lost 6 bases, J lost 9 bases, and 11 bases stayed unmatched. CDR3 sequence reads: CASSSVKRGVAQYF. As DNA, the CDR3 is TGTGCCAGCAGCTCGGTGAAGCGGGGGGTGGCCCAGTACTTC.

There are a few counts of this clonotype. The rearrangement links TRBV6-5 to TRBJ1-2, with D tentatively TRBD1 (6 bases). The germline CDR1 and CDR2 sequences are MNHEY and SVGAGI. The V gene lost 4 bases and the J gene lost 3 bases, with 21 bases spanning the gap. CDR3 length equals 17 residues. In DNA form, the CDR3 reads TGTGCCAGCAGTTCACAGGGTCGTTCTGTTGGTTACTATGGCTACACCTTC. This codes for CASSSQGRSVGYYGYTF.

This clonotype was detected ten times or more. The rearrangement links TRBV20-1 to TRBJ2-1; the match to TRBD2 covers 11 bases. Germline trimming cut 5 bases from V and 3 bases from J; bases unmatched to any gene: 6. This CDR3 is 15 amino acids long. The germline gives CDR1 DFQATT, CDR2 SNEGSKA (reference sequence). CDR3 region: CSASTSGAFYNEQFF. The CDR3 DNA sequence: TGCAGTGCTTCGACTAGCGGGGCTTTCTACAATGAGCAGTTCTTC.